The following is a T cell receptor beta chain sequence with its context. The antigen is not known. The table came from immunoSEQ multiplex PCR; TCRdb's copy has only in-frame clones and leaves some out. The sample carries tens of thousands of clones, 85% to 90% recorded once. With 7 bases removed from V and 6 bases from J, the gap between germline ends came to 9 bases. CDR3 length: 11 amino acids. These data originate in a study of T cell responses to AZD1222 COVID-19 vaccine. Broader study findings: Repertoires were obtained only post-peak T cell response. Reportedly, nearly half the spike-specific TCRs target unmutated variant regions.

Pooling of second doses given at about 4 or about 12 weeks was done. The source material was peripheral blood, sampled 28 days after the second AZD1222 dose. The clonotype was recovered from an adult who received the AZD1222 COVID-19 vaccine. The V and J genes are TRBV12-3 or TRBV12-4 and TRBJ1-2; D is uncertain. DNA of the CDR3: TGTGCCAGCACCACTGGAGATGGCTACACCTTC. The encoded protein is CASTTGDGYTF.